Each of the 29 T cell receptor beta chains below was sequenced from the same sample in a study of CD8 T cell repertoires and HIV-1 epitope variants. Here immunoSEQ multiplex PCR was the method, and the copy in TCRdb shows in-frame clones only, minus some. This table holds a few thousand clones, about 60% found once. Antigens of these TCRs are unknown. Sequencing was performed on cultured CD8+ T cells derived from PBMCs. These TCRs come from a male donor with HIV.

About this clone itself: The identical CDR3 is also encoded by other nucleotide sequences in the sample. The chain is built from TRBV4-3 and TRBJ1-2; TRBD1 might be the D (6 bases). The germline V gene encodes CDR1 LGHNA and CDR2 YSLEER. The V and J ends lost 8 bases and 6 bases respectively, with 13 bases between them. CDR3 length equals 12 residues. CDR3 coding DNA: TGCGCCAGCTCAGGGGAGGTTGATGGCTACACCTTC. This encodes CASSGEVDGYTF.

This chain uses TRBV4-2 with TRBJ1-6; D gene uncertain. V gave up 0 bases and J gave up 5 bases, with 11 bases separating them. The CDR3 is made up of 16 amino acids. Per germline, CDR1 LGHNA and CDR2 YNFKEQ. CDR3 nucleotide sequence: TGTGCCAGCAGCCAAGATTCGAGGAGCCATAATTCACCCCTCCACTTT. Protein: CASSQDSRSHNSPLHF.

This clone was counted between two and nine times. The rearrangement joins TRBV11-1 to TRBJ1-1; D call uncertain. V lost 5 bases and J lost 1, with 14 bases in between. The germline V gene has CDR1 SGHAT and CDR2 FQDESV (reference sequence). This CDR3 region has 15 residues. For the CDR3, the DNA is TGTGCCAGCAGCCCCCAGGCGATCCCGAACACTGAAGCTTTCTTT. This gives the protein CASSPQAIPNTEAFF.

The V and J genes are TRBV19 and TRBJ1-1, with D hard to call. The CDR3 consists of 13 residues. Germline assignment: CDR1 LNHDA and CDR2 SQIVND (reference sequence). V was shortened by 6 bases and J by 1 base, with 9 bases between the two germline ends. The CDR3 here is CASSGSSNTEAFF. The CDR3 nucleotides are TGTGCCAGTAGCGGGAGTTCGAACACTGAAGCTTTCTTT.

The chain employs TRBV9 and TRBJ1-1, with 9 bases that match TRBD1. V lost 3 bases and J lost 4; bases outside the gene matches: 1. This CDR3 has 13 residues. Germline assignment: CDR1 SGDLS and CDR2 YYNGEE. CDR3 sequence reads: CASSEDRGTEAFF. CDR3 DNA sequence: TGTGCCAGCAGCGAGGACAGGGGCACTGAAGCTTTCTTT.

This clone was picked up a small number of times. This sequence joins TRBV11-2 and TRBJ1-2, with 9 positions matching TRBD1. The CDR3 is 14 residues long. Germline V gene lookup returns CDR1 SGHAT and CDR2 FQNNGV. The ends lost 4 bases at V and 2 bases at J; junction bases unmatched: 2. Written as DNA, the CDR3 is TGTGCCAGCAGCTCCACAGGGGGCAACTATGGCTACACCTTC. It specifies CASSSTGGNYGYTF.

The J gene is TRBJ1-5, the V gene TRBV7-6; D is possibly TRBD1 (5 bases). The CDR3 sequence is 15 residues long. Germline loops: CDR1 SGHVS, CDR2 FNYEAQ. Trimming took 1 base from V and 2 from J, leaving 9 bases between them. In DNA, the CDR3 is TGTGCCAGCAGCTTAGAGCAGGGCCGCAATCAGCCCCAGCATTTT. Its translation: CASSLEQGRNQPQHF.

This rearrangement joins TRBV9 to TRBJ2-7, with D hard to call. Germline CDR1 reads SGDLS; CDR2 reads YYNGEE. This CDR3 has 13 amino acids. V was pared by 4 bases and J by 3 bases, with 11 bases between. As DNA, the CDR3 is TGTGCCAGCAGCTGGAAGCCCGGCTACGAGCAGTACTTC. Protein: CASSWKPGYEQYF.

The chain combines TRBV19 with TRBJ1-2; no clear D gene. V lost 7 bases to trimming and J lost 3 bases, with 15 bases between them. The CDR3 runs to 14 residues. Germline lookup yields CDR1 LNHDA and CDR2 SQIVND (reference sequence). CDR3 residues: CASNRPGDDYGYTF. CDR3 DNA sequence: TGTGCCAGTAACCGGCCCGGGGATGACTATGGCTACACCTTC.

A note on this clone: This specimen includes other DNA sequences encoding the same CDR3. The J gene is TRBJ2-7, the V gene TRBV7-6; unclear D gene. This CDR3 has 15 residues. V dropped 5 bases and J dropped 2 bases, with 16 bases sitting between them. Germline values: CDR1 SGHVS, CDR2 FNYEAQ. In DNA form, the CDR3 reads TGTGCCAGCAGCCCCGGGCTTAGGGATACCTACGAGCAGTACTTC. Its translation is CASSPGLRDTYEQYF.

This clone has more than one count but fewer than ten. The chain links TRBV4-2 to TRBJ1-5; tentatively, D is TRBD1 (5 bases). The CDR3 spans 15 residues. V lost 0 bases to trimming and J lost 3 bases, with 9 bases between them. Per germline, CDR1 LGHNA and CDR2 YNFKEQ. As DNA, the CDR3 is TGTGCCAGCAGCCAAGAAGGGGAAACCAATCAGCCCCAGCATTTT. Translating it yields CASSQEGETNQPQHF.

This sequence joins TRBV6-6 and TRBJ2-1; no firm D call. Per the germline V gene, CDR1 is MNHNY and CDR2 is SVGAGI (reference sequence). Trimming shortened V by 5 bases and J by 8 bases, and 16 bases separated the two germline ends. CDR3 length: 14 residues. The CDR3 loop is CASSDAGPLDEQFF. Here the CDR3 DNA reads TGTGCCAGCAGTGACGCCGGTCCCCTCGATGAGCAGTTCTTC.

Concerning this clone itself: This specimen includes other DNA sequences encoding the same CDR3. The V gene is TRBV2, the J gene TRBJ1-1; the match to TRBD1 covers 9 bases. With V trimmed by 8 bases and J by 5 bases, 6 bases remained unmatched. Germline V gene sequence: CDR1 SNHLY, CDR2 FYNNEI. The CDR3 spans 13 residues. The CDR3, as DNA: TGTGCCAGCCGCGGGACAGGGAGTACTGAAGCTTTCTTT. This sequence encodes CASRGTGSTEAFF.

This clone appeared a few times. The chain couples TRBV19 to TRBJ1-5; D is ambiguous. V was pared by 1 base and J by 9 bases, with 10 bases between. The CDR3 loop spans 13 amino acids. CDR1 LNHDA and CDR2 SQIVND come from the germline V gene (reference sequence). CDR3 region: CASSIVPEGPQHF. CDR3 bases: TGTGCCAGTAGTATAGTTCCGGAGGGGCCCCAGCATTTT.

The rearrangement uses TRBV2 and TRBJ2-1; D is uncertain. Germline-derived CDR1 and CDR2 are SNHLY and FYNNEI. This CDR3 has 15 amino acids. The ends were cut back, 0 bases at V and 9 bases at J, with 15 bases in the middle. The CDR3 sequence: CASSEALGPRSEQFF. The CDR3 nucleotides are TGTGCCAGCAGTGAAGCGCTAGGTCCACGCAGTGAGCAGTTCTTC.

This clone is a singleton in its sample. The chain is built from TRBV27 and TRBJ2-7, with unresolved D. CDR3 length: 12 residues. Trimming removed 6 bases at V and 7 bases at J, with 13 bases between. Germline CDR1 and CDR2: MNHEY and SMNVEV (reference sequence). CDR3 DNA sequence: TGTGCCAGCAGCGGTGGGGATTTTGAGCAGTACTTC. This sequence encodes CASSGGDFEQYF.

The genes are TRBV5-4 and TRBJ2-7; D perhaps matches TRBD2 (7 bases). Germline CDR1 SGHNT, CDR2 YYREEE (reference sequence). This CDR3 spans 13 amino acids. Trimming removed 3 bases at V and 5 bases at J, with 12 bases between. The CDR3 region has the DNA TGTGCCAGCAGCTGGGGGGGCGGTGACGAGCAGTACTTC. This gives the protein CASSWGGGDEQYF.

In this sample, this clone turned up once. The chain couples TRBV27 to TRBJ2-5; D not resolved. Germline-derived CDR1 and CDR2 are MNHEY and SMNVEV (reference sequence). This CDR3 is built from 13 residues. The V gene lost 5 bases and the J gene lost 5 bases, with 12 bases spanning the gap. CDR3: CASSPISVETQYF. The CDR3 nucleotides read TGTGCCAGCAGTCCAATCTCTGTGGAGACCCAGTACTTC.

This chain links TRBV7-6 with TRBJ2-3; D might be TRBD2 (6 bases). V was pared by 4 bases and J by 3 bases, with 11 bases between. The CDR3 runs 14 residues. In germline, CDR1 is SGHVS, CDR2 FNYEAQ. CDR3 amino acids: CASSWGGPTDTQYF. CDR3 in DNA: TGTGCCAGCAGCTGGGGAGGACCGACAGATACGCAGTATTTT.

The chain uses TRBV10-3 and TRBJ1-1; D remains unclear. Germline values: CDR1 ENHRY, CDR2 SYGVKD. This CDR3 spans 12 amino acids. Trimming took off 8 bases at V and 0 bases at J, with 7 bases between the two ends. The CDR3 is CAISGMNTEAFF. In DNA form, the CDR3 reads TGTGCCATCTCCGGAATGAACACTGAAGCTTTCTTT.

This clone was counted a few times. The V call is TRBV14, the J call TRBJ2-7; D is undetermined. The CDR3 extends over 14 amino acids. V was clipped by 1 base and J by 3 bases, with 10 bases between them. The V gene's germline CDR1 is SGHDN and CDR2 FVKESK. The CDR3 loop reads CASSQVEEIYEQYF. For the CDR3, the DNA is TGTGCCAGCAGCCAAGTAGAGGAGATCTACGAGCAGTACTTC.

The gene calls are TRBV7-3 and TRBJ2-1; TRBD2 aligns across 10 bases. Germline V lookup: CDR1 SGHTA, CDR2 FQGTGA. The V segment lost 2 bases and the J segment 9 bases; nucleotides outside the gene matches: 7. This CDR3 is 15 amino acids long. In nucleotides, the CDR3 is TGTGCCAGCAGCTTATCAGCGGGGGGGCAGGGTGAGCAGTTCTTC. Translation gives CASSLSAGGQGEQFF.

This chain joins TRBV13 and TRBJ2-7, with unresolved D. The CDR3 has 15 residues. Germline CDR1 is PRHDT and CDR2 is FYEKMQ (reference sequence). Trimming took 1 base from V and 0 from J, leaving 10 bases between them. CDR3 in DNA: TGTGCCAGCAGCTTAGAGGCCCGGAACTCCTACGAGCAGTACTTC. Protein sequence: CASSLEARNSYEQYF.

In the case of this clone: An end of the junction differs from the germline gene, which may be a read error. The chain couples TRBV11-3 to TRBJ2-7, with D perhaps given as TRBD1 or TRBD2 (5 bases each). The CDR3 has 17 residues. CDR1 is SGHNT, CDR2 YENEEA, per germline. CDR3 residues: CASSLGEGQTNSHEQYF. The CDR3 DNA reads as TGTGCCAGCAGCCTTGGTGAGGGGCAGACCAACTCCCACGAGCAGTACTTC.

A few counts support this clone. This sequence joins TRBV11-2 and TRBJ2-1; 12 positions match TRBD2. The CDR3 totals 16 residues. J lost 8 bases, V lost 1 base, and 6 bases had no gene match. The germline gives CDR1 SGHAT, CDR2 FQNNGV. The CDR3 nucleotides read TGTGCCAGCAGCTTAGGACTAGCGGGAGATCGGGATGAGCAGTTCTTC. This encodes CASSLGLAGDRDEQFF. The full variable domain, completed using reference TRBV11-2 and TRBJ2-1, is EAGVAQSPRYKIIEKRQSVAFWCNPISGHATLYWYQQILGQGPKLLIQFQNNGVVDDSQLPKDRFSAERLKGVDSTLKIQPAKLEDSAVYLCASSLGLAGDRDEQFFGPGTRLTVL.

The chain uses TRBV11-2 and TRBJ2-3; D remains ambiguous. This CDR3 region has 15 residues. The V gene lost 5 bases and the J gene lost 2 bases, with 14 bases spanning the gap. CDR1 and CDR2 (germline): SGHAT, FQNNGV. Here the CDR3 DNA reads TGTGCCAGCAGCCCATCCTCCTTTGACACAGATACGCAGTATTTT. This sequence encodes CASSPSSFDTDTQYF.

The gene calls are TRBV6-6 and TRBJ2-3; D might be TRBD2 (5 bases). V was cut by 0 bases and J by 2 bases, with 9 bases left in between. This CDR3 comprises 15 residues. CDR1 MNHNY and CDR2 SVGAGI come from the germline V gene (reference sequence). CDR3 region: CASSYSDSHTDTQYF. DNA of the CDR3: TGTGCCAGCAGTTACTCGGACTCCCACACAGATACGCAGTATTTT.

This sequence joins TRBV4-1 and TRBJ1-6; D ambiguous. Trimming removed 0 bases from V and 0 bases from J, with 12 bases in between. This CDR3 has 18 amino acids. CDR1 and CDR2 from the germline V gene are MGHRA and YSYEKL. The chain's CDR3 is CASSQELPIVSYNSPLHF. CDR3 coding DNA: TGCGCCAGCAGCCAAGAACTCCCGATAGTCTCCTATAATTCACCCCTCCACTTT.

V usage is TRBV27 and J usage is TRBJ2-1; 8 nucleotides match TRBD2. V dropped 5 bases and J dropped 4; count of bases not matched to a gene: 10. Germline CDR1 MNHEY, CDR2 SMNVEV (reference sequence). There are 16 residues in the CDR3. The CDR3 here is CASSPPTSVGYNEQFF. As DNA, the CDR3 is TGTGCCAGCAGTCCACCGACTAGCGTGGGATACAATGAGCAGTTCTTC.